These T cell receptor beta chains were read from a single sample in a study of T cells in localized non-small cell lung cancer. The repertoire was sequenced with immunoSEQ multiplex PCR; TCRdb's copy has only in-frame clones and lacks some. This table has fewer than 25,000 clones, around 90% appearing once. Sequenced here: peripheral blood, sampled before any cancer treatment. All receptors derive from a male donor older than 55 with stage I lung adenocarcinoma. The CDR3 runs from the conserved cysteine through the conserved F or W. A D gene is named only where the DNA matches it firmly. Clone size appears in some rows only: once, few, many, or a class for an expanded clone.

>.|TRBJ1-2|TRBV5-4|TRBD1
TGTGCCAGCAGCTTCTCTAGACAGGGCGAGCGTAATGGCTACACCTTC
CASSFSRQGERNGYTF
>.|TRBJ1-2|TRBV7-2|.
TGTGCCAGCAGCTTAAGCGCTGGCAGGGCGGACGGCTACACCTTC
CASSLSAGRADGYTF
>once|TRBJ1-1|TRBV18|.
TGTGCCAGCTCACCAGGGAGGGGTGAAGCTTTCTTT
CASSPGRGEAFF
>.|TRBJ1-2|TRBV28|.
TGTGCCAGCTGTCTCGGGACCCGCCTGGACTATGGCTACACCTTC
CASCLGTRLDYGYTF
>.|TRBJ2-7|TRBV11-1|.
TGTGCCAGCAGCGACCAGGGGGGGGCCAGCTCCTACGAGCAGTACTTC
CASSDQGGASSYEQYF
>.|TRBJ1-2|TRBV7-4|.
TGTGCCAGCAGCTCTAACAGGGCAGTGAGCTACACCTTC
CASSSNRAVSYTF
>.|TRBJ2-5|TRBV11-2|TRBD2
TGTGCCAGCATTCTCGACACGGGGAGGGGAGAGACCCAGTACTTC
CASILDTGRGETQYF
>few|TRBJ2-7|TRBV7-2|TRBD2
TGTGCCAGCAGCTCTCCTGGACTAGGGACCTACGAGCAGTACTTC
CASSSPGLGTYEQYF
>.|TRBJ1-3|TRBV5-1|.
TGCGCCAGCAGCTACGGGGGGGCATCTGGAAACACCATATATTTT
CASSYGGASGNTIYF
>.|TRBJ1-2|TRBV7-2|TRBD1
TGTGCCAGCAGTCCTACCGGGACAGGGTCTTGGTACACCTTC
CASSPTGTGSWYTF
>.|TRBJ1-1|TRBV7-9|TRBD1
TGTGCCAGCAGCCAACCGGGACAGGGGGAGGCTGAAGCTTTCTTT
CASSQPGQGEAEAFF
>.|TRBJ2-1|TRBV11-2|TRBD2
TGTGCCAGCAGCCTCCGGGGTAGCGGGATTGACAATGAGCAGTTCTTC
CASSLRGSGIDNEQFF
>.|TRBJ2-1|TRBV13|.
TGTGCCAGCAGCTCGCGCATTGAGGGGGAGGGTGAGCAGTTCTTC
CASSSRIEGEGEQFF
>.|TRBJ2-3|TRBV5-1|TRBD1
TGCGCCAGCAGCTACCGGGACAGGGGCACAGATACGCAGTATTTT
CASSYRDRGTDTQYF
>.|TRBJ2-2|TRBV28|TRBD2
TGTGCCAGCGGGCCCCCGGGGGGGTACACCGGGGAGCTGTTTTTT
CASGPPGGYTGELFF
>.|TRBJ2-7|TRBV6-1|.
TGTGCCAGCAGTCCACAGGACACGGCCTCCTACGAGCAGTACTTC
CASSPQDTASYEQYF
>.|TRBJ2-5|TRBV7-8|.
TGTGCCAGCAGCTCTCCGTACCAAGAGACCCAGTACTTC
CASSSPYQETQYF
>few|TRBJ1-5|TRBV5-1|TRBD1
TGCGCCAGCAGCTTGGACGGGACAGAAGGTCAGCCCCAGCATTTT
CASSLDGTEGQPQHF
>.|TRBJ1-6|TRBV5-6|TRBD1
TGTGCCAGCAGCCCGGGACAGGGTGGCAGGAATTCACCCCTCCACTTT
CASSPGQGGRNSPLHF
>.|TRBJ2-6|TRBV19|.
TGTGCCAGTAGTAATCCACAGGGAAACTCTGGGGCCAACGTCCTGACTTTC
CASSNPQGNSGANVLTF
>.|TRBJ2-7|TRBV5-5|.
TGTGCCAGCAGCTTCCGGGACCTCTTCTCCTACGAGCAGTACTTC
CASSFRDLFSYEQYF
>once|TRBJ2-5|TRBV7-2|.
TGTGCCAGCAGCATTAAAGAGACCCAGTACTTC
CASSIKETQYF
>once|TRBJ2-5|TRBV4-3|.
TGCGCCAGCAGCCAAGATCTTTGGGGAGAGACCCAGTACTTC
CASSQDLWGETQYF
>.|TRBJ1-2|TRBV4-3|TRBD1
TGCGCCAGCAGCCAGACCTATGGACAGGGGGGAGATGGCTACACCTTC
CASSQTYGQGGDGYTF
>.|TRBJ1-5|TRBV5-1|.
TGCGCCAGCAGACGAGCGGCCGGCAGACCCCACGAGGGTGCTCAGCCCCAGCATTTT
CASRRAAGRPHEGAQPQHF
>.|TRBJ2-7|TRBV5-6|.
TGTGCCAGCAGCTTGGATAAAGGCCGAATCGGGGATGAGCAGTACTTC
CASSLDKGRIGDEQYF